This TCR beta chain was obtained from a study of OX40 agonist ivuxolimab in advanced cancers. Notes on the study in general: Near-lowest levels of clonal expansion characterized partial responders at 0.1-3.0 mg/kg. Fewer expanded clones were found on average in CD4+ than in CD8+ T cells.

V was pared by 4 bases and J by 4 bases, with 12 bases of the junction left unmatched. CDR1 is SGHRS and CDR2 is YFSETQ in the germline V gene. This CDR3 is built from 17 residues. Profiling relied on immunoSEQ multiplex PCR, and the TCRdb table lists in-frame clones only, not all of them. The data hold 20,000 to 25,000 clones, with roughly 84% observed a single time. In regard to this clone: Its cognate antigen is unknown.

Patients were ruled out by autoimmune disease history or systemic immunosuppression. The TCR comes from an adult with an advanced solid tumor such as melanoma, head and neck, liver or kidney cancer. Sample: CD4+ or CD8+ T cells sorted from blood, taken in a trial of the OX40 agonist ivuxolimab. The chain employs TRBV5-1 and TRBJ2-7, with 12 bases lining up with TRBD2. CDR3 sequence: CASSPDRLAGDWYEQYF. CDR3 nucleotide sequence: TGCGCCAGCAGCCCCGACAGACTAGCGGGAGACTGGTACGAGCAGTACTTC.